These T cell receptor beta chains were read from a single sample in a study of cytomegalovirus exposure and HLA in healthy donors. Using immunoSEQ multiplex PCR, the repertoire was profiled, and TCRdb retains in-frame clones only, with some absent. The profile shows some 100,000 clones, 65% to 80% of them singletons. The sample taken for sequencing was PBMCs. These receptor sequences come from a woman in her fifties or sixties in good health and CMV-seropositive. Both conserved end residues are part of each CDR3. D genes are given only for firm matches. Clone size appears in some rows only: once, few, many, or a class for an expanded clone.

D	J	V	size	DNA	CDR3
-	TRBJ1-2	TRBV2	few	TGTGCCAGCAGTATCGGACAGATTAACTATGGCTACACCTTC	CASSIGQINYGYTF
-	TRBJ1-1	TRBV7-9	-	TGTGCCAGCAGCCCACAATCAGGGGTGAACACTGAAGCTTTCTTT	CASSPQSGVNTEAFF
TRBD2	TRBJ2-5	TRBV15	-	TGTGCCACCAGCAGAGTGCCCACCCCTAGCGGGGGTCAAGAGACCCAGTACTTC	CATSRVPTPSGGQETQYF
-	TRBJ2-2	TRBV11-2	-	TGTGCCAGCAGCTCGTTAGCGGTCACCGGGGAGCTGTTTTTT	CASSSLAVTGELFF
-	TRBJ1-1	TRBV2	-	TGTGCCAGCAGTGTCGGTACTGAAGCTTTCTTT	CASSVGTEAFF
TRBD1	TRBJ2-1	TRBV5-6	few	TGTGCCAGCAGCCGCGAACGGGGACAGGTATACAATGAGCAGTTCTTC	CASSRERGQVYNEQFF
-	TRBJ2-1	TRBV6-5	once	TGTGCCAGCAGTTACCGTCCGTGGCTAGCCCTGAATGAGCAGTTCTTC	CASSYRPWLALNEQFF
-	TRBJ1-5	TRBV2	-	TGTGCCAGCAGTGAAGCGATTTCCAGGGTCTCTCAGCCCCAGCATTTT	CASSEAISRVSQPQHF
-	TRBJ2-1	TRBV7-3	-	TGTGCCAGCAGCTTTGGTCCTGGAGAAGGATACAATGAGCAGTTCTTC	CASSFGPGEGYNEQFF
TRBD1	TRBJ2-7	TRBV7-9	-	TGTGCCAGCAGCCGACGGGACAGGGGGCTCTACGAGCAGTACTTC	CASSRRDRGLYEQYF
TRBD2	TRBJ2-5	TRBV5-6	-	TGTGCCAGCAGCTTAGGACTAGCGGGGGCCAAAGAGACCCAGTACTTC	CASSLGLAGAKETQYF
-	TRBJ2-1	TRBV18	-	TGTGCCAGCTCCCATAGAGAGGGCCCAACATACAATGAGCAGTTCTTC	CASSHREGPTYNEQFF
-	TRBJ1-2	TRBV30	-	TGTGCCTGGAGTCCGCCAGGGATCGACGGCTACACCTTC	CAWSPPGIDGYTF
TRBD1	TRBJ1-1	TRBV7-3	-	TGTGCCAGCAGCGTAACAGGGGGGAACACTGAAGCTTTCTTT	CASSVTGGNTEAFF
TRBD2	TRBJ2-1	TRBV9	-	TGTGCCAGCAGCGGCTCGACTAGCGGGATCAGTGAGCAGTTCTTC	CASSGSTSGISEQFF
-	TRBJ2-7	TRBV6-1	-	TGTGCCAGCTTAGGCGGGCAGGGGTATTACGAGCAGTACTTC	CASLGGQGYYEQYF
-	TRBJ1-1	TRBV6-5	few	TGTGCCAGCAGTCCCGGACTAAACACTGAAGCTTTCTTT	CASSPGLNTEAFF
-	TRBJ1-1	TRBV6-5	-	TGTGCCACCTCGTCGGGGTTGAACACTGAAGCTTTCTTT	CATSSGLNTEAFF
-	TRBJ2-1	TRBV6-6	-	TGTGCCAGCAGTTACTCAGCAGGGCCCAATGAGCAGTTCTTC	CASSYSAGPNEQFF
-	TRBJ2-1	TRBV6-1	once	TGTGCCGTTCAGGGGGGCCTCAATGAGCAGTTCTTC	CAVQGGLNEQFF
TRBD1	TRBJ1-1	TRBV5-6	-	TGTGCCAGCGCTGAGGGGGACAGGAGGAACACTGAAGCTTTCTTT	CASAEGDRRNTEAFF
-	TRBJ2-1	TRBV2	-	TGTGCCAGCAGTGAAGCGGGGAGAAATGAGCAGTTCTTC	CASSEAGRNEQFF
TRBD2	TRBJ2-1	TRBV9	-	TGTGCCAGCAGCTATTCACTAGCGGGAGGGCCGAGTGAGCAGTTCTTC	CASSYSLAGGPSEQFF
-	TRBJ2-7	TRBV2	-	TGTGCCAGCAGTTCTTACTCCTACGAGCAGTACTTC	CASSSYSYEQYF
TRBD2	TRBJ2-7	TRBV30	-	TGTGCCTGGAGGTCGGGGGGGGGCGAGCAGTACTTC	CAWRSGGGEQYF
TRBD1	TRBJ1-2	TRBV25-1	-	TGTGCCAGCAGTGGGCCTGGGACAGGGTATGGCTACACCTTC	CASSGPGTGYGYTF
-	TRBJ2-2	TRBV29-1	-	TGCAGCGTTGAGCCCACTAACACCGGGGAGCTGTTTTTT	CSVEPTNTGELFF
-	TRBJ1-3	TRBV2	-	TGTGCCAGCAGTTCGCAGGGAAACACCATATATTTT	CASSSQGNTIYF
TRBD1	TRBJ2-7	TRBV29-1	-	TGCAGCGCTGGACAGGGTACCTACGAGCAGTACTTC	CSAGQGTYEQYF
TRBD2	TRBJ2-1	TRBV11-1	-	TGTGCCAGCAGCTCCGCCCTAGCGGGAGTCTACAATGAGCAGTTCTTC	CASSSALAGVYNEQFF
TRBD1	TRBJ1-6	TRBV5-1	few	TGCGCCAGCAGCTCCAATGGACAGGCCCATAATTCACCCCTCCACTTT	CASSSNGQAHNSPLHF
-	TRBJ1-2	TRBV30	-	TGTGCCTGGAGTACGCCCTCCGCGCCCTATGGCTACACCTTC	CAWSTPSAPYGYTF
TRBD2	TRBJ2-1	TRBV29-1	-	TGCAGCCAACCCCTCCGGGAGGGAATGAGCTCCTACAATGAGCAGTTCTTC	CSQPLREGMSSYNEQFF
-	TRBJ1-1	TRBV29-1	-	TGCAGCGTCCGCAGGATCGAACATGGGACTGAAGCTTTCTTT	CSVRRIEHGTEAFF
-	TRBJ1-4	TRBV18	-	TGTGCCAGCTCAGCGCGACAGGTTAATGAAAAACTGTTTTTT	CASSARQVNEKLFF
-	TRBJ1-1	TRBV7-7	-	TGTGCTAGCAGTCTGGATCCAACGGGAAACACTGAAGCTTTCTTT	CASSLDPTGNTEAFF
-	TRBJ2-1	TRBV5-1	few	TGCGCCAGCAGCTTGGTGGTGGGGGCAGTCTACAATGAGCAGTTCTTC	CASSLVVGAVYNEQFF
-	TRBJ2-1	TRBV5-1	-	TGCGCCAGCAGGGAGGGACAGCGCTACAATGAGCAGTTCTTC	CASREGQRYNEQFF